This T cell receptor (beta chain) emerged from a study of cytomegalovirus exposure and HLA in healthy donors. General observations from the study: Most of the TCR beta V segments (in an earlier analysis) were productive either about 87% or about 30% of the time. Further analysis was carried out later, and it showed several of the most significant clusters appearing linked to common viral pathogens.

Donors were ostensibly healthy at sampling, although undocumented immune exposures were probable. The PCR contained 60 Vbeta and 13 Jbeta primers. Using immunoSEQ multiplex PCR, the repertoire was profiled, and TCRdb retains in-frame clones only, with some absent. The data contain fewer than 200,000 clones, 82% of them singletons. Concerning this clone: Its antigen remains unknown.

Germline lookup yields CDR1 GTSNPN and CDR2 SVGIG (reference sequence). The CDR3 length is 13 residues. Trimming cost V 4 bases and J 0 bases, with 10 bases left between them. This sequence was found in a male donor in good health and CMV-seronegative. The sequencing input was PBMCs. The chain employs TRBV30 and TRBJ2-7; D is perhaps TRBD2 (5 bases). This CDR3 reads CAWTTTNSYEQYF. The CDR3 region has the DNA TGTGCCTGGACCACGACTAACTCCTACGAGCAGTACTTC.